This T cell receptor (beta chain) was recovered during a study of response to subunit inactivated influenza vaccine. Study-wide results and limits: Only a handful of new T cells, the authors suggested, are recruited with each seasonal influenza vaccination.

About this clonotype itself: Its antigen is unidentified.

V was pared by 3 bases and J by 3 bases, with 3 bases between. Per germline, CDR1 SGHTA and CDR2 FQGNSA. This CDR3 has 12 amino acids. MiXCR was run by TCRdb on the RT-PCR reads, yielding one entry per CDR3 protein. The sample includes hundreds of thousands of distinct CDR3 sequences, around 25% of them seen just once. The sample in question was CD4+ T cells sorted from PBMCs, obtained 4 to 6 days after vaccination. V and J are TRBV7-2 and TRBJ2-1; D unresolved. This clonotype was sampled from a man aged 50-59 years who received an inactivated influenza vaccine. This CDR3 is CASSFLYNEQFF. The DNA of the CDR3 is TGTGCCAGCAGCTTCCTCTACAATGAGCAGTTCTTC. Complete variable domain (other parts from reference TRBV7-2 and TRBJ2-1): GAGVSQSPSNKVTEKGKDVELRCDPISGHTALYWYRQSLGQGLEFLIYFQGNSAPDKSGLPSDRFSAERTGGSVSTLTIQRTQQEDSAVYLCASSFLYNEQFFGPGTRLTVL.